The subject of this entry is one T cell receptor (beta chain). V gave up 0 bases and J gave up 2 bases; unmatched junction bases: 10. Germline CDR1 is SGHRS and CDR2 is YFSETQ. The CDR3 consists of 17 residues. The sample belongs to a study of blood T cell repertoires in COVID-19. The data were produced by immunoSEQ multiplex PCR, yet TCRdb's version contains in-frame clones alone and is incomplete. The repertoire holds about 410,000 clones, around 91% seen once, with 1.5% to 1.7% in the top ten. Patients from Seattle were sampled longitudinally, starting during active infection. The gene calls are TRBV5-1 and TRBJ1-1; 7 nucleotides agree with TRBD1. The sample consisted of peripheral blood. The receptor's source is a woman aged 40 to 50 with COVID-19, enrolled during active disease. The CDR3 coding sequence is TGCGCCAGCAGCTTGGATGTCCGGGACAGAAGAAACACTGAAGCTTTCTTT. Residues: CASSLDVRDRRNTEAFF. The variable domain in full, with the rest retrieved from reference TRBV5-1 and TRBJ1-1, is KAGVTQTPRYLIKTRGQQVTLSCSPISGHRSVSWYQQTPGQGLQFLFEYFSETQRNKGNFPGRFSGRQFSNSRSEMNVSTLELGDSALYLCASSLDVRDRRNTEAFFGQGTRLTVV.